These T cell receptor beta chains were read from a single sample in a study of T-cell reconstitution after alpha-beta-depleted transplantation in children. A single record per CDR3 protein comes from TCRdb applying MiXCR to the PCR reads. The sample includes about 470,000 distinct CDR3 sequences, about 45% of them seen just once. Source: PBMCs, taken before TCRalphabeta/CD19-depleted stem cell transplant. These receptors originate from a girl under 10 years old with aplastic anemia, due to receive a stem cell transplant. The CDR3 runs from the conserved cysteine through the conserved F or W. D genes are given only for firm matches. Clone size is stated in some rows and not others, as once, few, many or a class when expanded.

>few|.|TRBJ2-1|TRBV2
TGTGCCAGCAAGGGTGAAGGCCCCAATGAGCAGTTCTTC
CASKGEGPNEQFF
>.|.|TRBJ2-3|TRBV7-2
TGTGCCAGCAGCAAAACAAGAGGGGGCACAGATACGCAGTATTTT
CASSKTRGGTDTQYF
>many|.|TRBJ2-7|TRBV12-3/TRBV12-4
TGTGCCAGCAGTCCCCGGAGGGGCCCGGGGTCCTACGAGCAGTACTTC
CASSPRRGPGSYEQYF
>.|TRBD2|TRBJ2-3|TRBV20-1
TGCAGTGCTCCGACTAGCCCCAGGGCAGATACGCAGTATTTT
CSAPTSPRADTQYF
>.|.|TRBJ2-1|TRBV30
TGTGCCTGGAGTCAAGACTACAATGAGCAGTTCTTC
CAWSQDYNEQFF
>.|.|TRBJ2-5|TRBV5-5
TGTGCCAGCAGCTTGGTCCCCATAGCATTAGAGACCCAGTACTTC
CASSLVPIALETQYF
>.|TRBD2|TRBJ2-3|TRBV20-1
TGCAGTGCTTCGGGGACTAGCGAGACGGTAGATACGCAGTATTTT
CSASGTSETVDTQYF
>.|TRBD1|TRBJ2-5|TRBV30
TGTGCCTGGAGTGCCGGGACAGGGGCTGGGGAGACCCAGTACTTC
CAWSAGTGAGETQYF
>many|.|TRBJ2-7|TRBV5-1
TGCGCCAGCAGCTTGGCAGGGACCTACGAGCAGTACTTC
CASSLAGTYEQYF
>.|TRBD1|TRBJ1-2|TRBV12-3/TRBV12-4
TGTGCCAGCAGTGCGGACAGGGGGGGAGATGGCTACACCTTC
CASSADRGGDGYTF
>many|.|TRBJ1-2|TRBV20-1
TGCAGTGCTAGCCGGACCAACTATGGCTACACCTTC
CSASRTNYGYTF
>few|TRBD1|TRBJ2-5|TRBV5-1
TGCGCCAGCAGCTTGGGACAGGGCGGCGAGACCCAGTACTTC
CASSLGQGGETQYF
>many|.|TRBJ2-3|TRBV11-2
TGTGCCAGCAGCTTAAGTAACGGGATGGGGTCGGCAGATACGCAGTATTTT
CASSLSNGMGSADTQYF
>.|TRBD1|TRBJ2-1|TRBV12-3/TRBV12-4
TGTGCCAGCAGTGGACAGGGGAAGGCCTACAATGAGCAGTTCTTC
CASSGQGKAYNEQFF
>many|.|TRBJ1-1|TRBV28
TGTGCCAGCAGTTCTATCCCGGCGGAGGACGGTGAAGCTTTCTTT
CASSSIPAEDGEAFF